Detailed here is one T cell receptor beta chain. The antigen remains unidentified. CDR1 is LNHNV, CDR2 YYDKDF, per germline (reference sequence). This CDR3 contains 17 residues. V was clipped by 4 bases and J by 3 bases; unmatched bases: 9. This sample was included in a study of CD8 T cells in ankylosing spondylitis. Making the TCR beta libraries involved quantitative 5'-RACE with molecular barcodes. TCRdb independently ran MiXCR on the 5' RACE reads; one entry per CDR3 protein. Found here are around 440,000 distinct CDR3 sequences, roughly 15% of them singletons; the top ten hold just over 1%. Findings of the study overall: Made up of several highly homologous variants, a TCR beta motif appeared characteristic of ankylosing spondylitis blood.

The clonotype comes from a male donor with ankylosing spondylitis. V gene TRBV15 combines with J gene TRBJ2-5; TRBD2 aligns across 12 bases. Sequencing used blood, either unsorted or a sorted T cell fraction (not recorded which). CDR3 bases: TGTGCCACCAGCAAGAAACCTAGCGGGAGGGTTGAAGAGACCCAGTACTTC. Amino acids: CATSKKPSGRVEETQYF.